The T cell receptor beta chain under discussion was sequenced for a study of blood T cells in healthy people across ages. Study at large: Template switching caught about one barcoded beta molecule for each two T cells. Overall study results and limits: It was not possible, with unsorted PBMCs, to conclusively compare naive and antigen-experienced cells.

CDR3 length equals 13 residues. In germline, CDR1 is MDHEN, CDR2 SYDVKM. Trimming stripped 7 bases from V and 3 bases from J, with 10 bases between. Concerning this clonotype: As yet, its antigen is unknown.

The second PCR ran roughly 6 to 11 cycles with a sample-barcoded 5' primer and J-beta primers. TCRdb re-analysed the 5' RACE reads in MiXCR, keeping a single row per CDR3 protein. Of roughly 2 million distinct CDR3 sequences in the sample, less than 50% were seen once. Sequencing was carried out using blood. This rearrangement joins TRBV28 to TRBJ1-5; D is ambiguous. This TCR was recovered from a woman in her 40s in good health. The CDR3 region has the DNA TGTGCCAGCATTTTTGGCTCCAATCAGCCCCAGCATTTT. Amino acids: CASIFGSNQPQHF.